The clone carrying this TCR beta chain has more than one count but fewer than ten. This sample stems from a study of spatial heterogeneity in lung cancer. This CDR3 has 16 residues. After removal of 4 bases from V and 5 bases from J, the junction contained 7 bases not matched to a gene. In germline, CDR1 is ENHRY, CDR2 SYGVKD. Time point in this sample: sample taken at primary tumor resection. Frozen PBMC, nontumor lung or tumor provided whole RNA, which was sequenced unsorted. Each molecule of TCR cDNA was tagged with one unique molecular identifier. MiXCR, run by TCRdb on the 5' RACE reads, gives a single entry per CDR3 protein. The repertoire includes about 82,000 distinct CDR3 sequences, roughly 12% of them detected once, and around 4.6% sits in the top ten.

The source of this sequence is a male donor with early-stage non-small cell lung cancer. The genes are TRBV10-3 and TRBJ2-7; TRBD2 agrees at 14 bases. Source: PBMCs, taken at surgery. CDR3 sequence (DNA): TGTGCCATCAGTGGTGGGGGACTAGCGGGAGTCGACGAGCAGTACTTC. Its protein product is CAISGGGLAGVDEQYF.